This is a list of T cell receptor beta chains from one sample in a study of neurological immune-mediated disorders. TCRdb redid the calling of the 5' RACE reads with MiXCR, one entry per CDR3 protein. The sample lists 40,000 or so distinct CDR3 sequences, 13% to 15% occurring once. Source material: PBMCs. The receptors derive from a woman in her 50s with HTLV-1-associated myelopathy (HAM/TSP). CDR3s include the opening cysteine and the closing phenylalanine or tryptophan. Fields, in order: D gene, clone size, V gene, J gene, CDR3 protein, CDR3 DNA. D genes are given only for firm matches. Clone size is given for some rows only: seen once, a few or many times, or a class if the clone is expanded.

>TRBD2|many|TRBV12-3/TRBV12-4|TRBJ2-2
CASSLAGGADTGELFF
TGTGCCAGCAGTTTAGCCGGGGGGGCGGACACCGGGGAGCTGTTTTTT
>TRBD1|many|TRBV5-5|TRBJ1-1
CASSLSGDRTEAFF
TGTGCCAGCAGCTTGTCAGGGGACAGGACTGAAGCTTTCTTT
>-|many|TRBV29-1|TRBJ2-7
CSVGQRVHEQYF
TGCAGCGTTGGCCAAAGGGTCCACGAGCAGTACTTC
>TRBD1|many|TRBV3-1|TRBJ1-1
CASSPTGVDIGTEAFF
TGTGCCAGCAGCCCGACAGGGGTGGATATTGGCACTGAAGCTTTCTTT
>-|many|TRBV7-2|TRBJ1-2
CASSAWDYSTYGYTF
TGTGCCAGCAGCGCTTGGGATTACAGCACTTATGGCTACACCTTC
>-|many|TRBV29-1|TRBJ1-1
CSGAINRHTEAFF
TGCAGCGGCGCCATTAACAGGCACACTGAAGCTTTCTTT
>-|large|TRBV12-3/TRBV12-4|TRBJ1-5
CASSFRRNQPQHF
TGTGCCAGCAGTTTCCGACGCAATCAGCCCCAGCATTTT
>-|many|TRBV7-2|TRBJ2-1
CASSLAGSGREQFF
TGTGCCAGCAGCTTAGCCGGGAGCGGGCGGGAGCAGTTCTTC
>TRBD1|many|TRBV29-1|TRBJ1-1
CSVLGQGREAFF
TGCAGCGTCCTCGGACAGGGAAGGGAAGCTTTCTTT
>-|many|TRBV3-1|TRBJ1-1
CASSVMGDTEAFF
TGTGCCAGCAGCGTAATGGGTGACACTGAAGCTTTCTTT
>-|many|TRBV7-9|TRBJ1-4
CASSLPTDWHEKLFF
TGTGCCAGCAGCTTACCGACAGATTGGCATGAAAAACTGTTTTTT
>TRBD2|many|TRBV5-1|TRBJ2-3
CASSLAYWGGGEDTQYF
TGCGCCAGCAGCTTGGCCTACTGGGGCGGGGGGGAAGATACGCAGTATTTT
>-|many|TRBV27|TRBJ1-1
CASSWTPANTEAFF
TGTGCCAGCAGTTGGACACCGGCGAACACTGAAGCTTTCTTT
>TRBD1|many|TRBV27|TRBJ2-3
CASRTGREADTQYF
TGTGCCAGCCGGACAGGGCGAGAGGCAGATACGCAGTATTTT
>-|few|TRBV5-1|TRBJ2-5
CASSPPQETQYF
TGCGCCAGCAGCCCCCCACAAGAGACCCAGTACTTC
>-|-|TRBV6-1|TRBJ2-7
CASSEGGSHSYEQYF
TGTGCCAGCAGTGAAGGAGGGTCACATTCCTACGAGCAGTACTTC
>-|many|TRBV7-8|TRBJ2-6
CASSDRPISGANVLTF
TGTGCCAGCAGCGACAGACCTATCTCTGGGGCCAACGTCCTGACTTTC
>-|many|TRBV12-3/TRBV12-4|TRBJ1-5
CASSFFQASNQPQHF
TGTGCCAGCAGTTTCTTTCAAGCTAGCAATCAGCCCCAGCATTTT
>TRBD1|many|TRBV6-2/TRBV6-3|TRBJ2-5
CASSRDSWGTQYF
TGTGCCAGCAGTCGGGACAGTTGGGGGACCCAGTACTTC
>-|many|TRBV6-5|TRBJ1-2
CASSSRPDKGGYTF
TGTGCCAGCAGTTCTCGCCCGGATAAGGGCGGCTACACCTTC
>-|many|TRBV2|TRBJ2-3
CASRLLVGPSTDTQYF
TGTGCCAGCAGACTCCTTGTGGGACCGAGCACAGATACGCAGTATTTT
>-|many|TRBV29-1|TRBJ1-1
CSVEVVSEAFF
TGCAGCGTTGAAGTAGTCAGTGAAGCTTTCTTT
>TRBD2|-|TRBV19|TRBJ2-5
CASSIGGGGLETQYF
TGTGCCAGTAGTATAGGCGGGGGTGGATTGGAGACCCAGTACTTC
>TRBD2|many|TRBV20-1|TRBJ2-5
CSARGTSGEALGGQYF
TGCAGTGCTAGAGGGACTAGCGGGGAGGCCCTCGGAGGCCAGTACTTC
>-|many|TRBV12-3/TRBV12-4|TRBJ2-4
CASSRTDGIQYF
TGTGCCAGCAGCCGGACAGATGGCATTCAGTACTTC
>-|many|TRBV20-1|TRBJ2-5
CSVNTLGPQETQYF
TGCAGTGTTAACACCTTGGGCCCACAAGAGACCCAGTACTTC
>-|many|TRBV12-3/TRBV12-4|TRBJ2-7
CASTQVGVRHEQYF
TGTGCCAGCACCCAAGTCGGGGTCCGCCACGAGCAGTACTTC
>TRBD2|-|TRBV7-2|TRBJ2-5
CATSQAGGWQETQYF
TGTGCCACCAGCCAAGCGGGGGGTTGGCAAGAGACCCAGTACTTC